This section outlines one T cell receptor (beta chain) sequence together with its context. The sample holds other DNA sequences that translate to the same CDR3. This entry is derived from a study of blood T cell repertoires in COVID-19. Study at large: Collection of acute and convalescent COVID-19 samples took place in the United States, Italy and Spain. The cDNA or gDNA used as material had been derived from T cells, B-cell-depleted T cells, or PBMCs.

Trimming left V 2 bases short and J 7 bases short, with 7 bases between. CDR1 is SGHRS, CDR2 YFSETQ, per germline. The CDR3 length is 12 residues. Original data processing: Reference gene primer amplification yielded estimated nucleated cell counts. Clones were sequenced by immunoSEQ multiplex PCR, and TCRdb holds only the in-frame ones, with some missing. The DNA gave D and trimming, while V, J and clone size come from that table. The profile shows 130,000 to 150,000 clones, about four fifths of them singletons. V and J are TRBV5-1 and TRBJ2-1; D is perhaps TRBD1 (5 bases). This TCR came from a man in his 70s who had recovered from COVID-19. Sequenced material: peripheral blood. The CDR3, as DNA: TGCGCCAGCAGCTTAGGGGCAAATGAGCAGTTCTTC. The encoded protein is CASSLGANEQFF.